These 13 T cell receptor beta chains originate from one sample sequenced in a study of T-cell memory formation after mild COVID-19. TCRdb reanalysed the 5' RACE reads using MiXCR and keeps one entry per CDR3 protein. The table has 180,000 or so distinct CDR3 sequences, 16% seen once; the top ten hold about 1.9%. Sequencing input: PBMCs or a T cell subset sorted from them (not recorded which). Receptors originate from an adult woman who had mild COVID-19 (a few samples of this study predate the infection). Cell type and time point are not known.

This clonotype was seen a handful of times. The V and J genes are TRBV19 and TRBJ1-1; TRBD1 agrees at 9 bases. The length of the CDR3 is 14 residues. Germline CDR1 reads LNHDA; CDR2 reads SQIVND (reference sequence). V trimming: 7 bases; J trimming: 5 bases; junction bases outside the gene matches: 8. Here the CDR3 reads CASNVQGARTEAFF. The DNA of the CDR3 is TGTGCCAGTAACGTACAGGGGGCTCGGACTGAAGCTTTCTTT.

This chain joins TRBV11-2 and TRBJ2-1; 8 bases match TRBD1. This CDR3 has 15 amino acids. Germline V gives CDR1 SGHAT, CDR2 FQNNGV. The J segment lost 4 bases and the V segment lost 5 bases, leaving 7 bases of the junction unmatched. The DNA of the CDR3 is TGTGCCAGCAGCCCAGACAGGGGCGGTTACAATGAGCAGTTCTTC. Translated: CASSPDRGGYNEQFF. Together with reference TRBV11-2 and TRBJ2-1, the CDR3 gives the full variable domain: EAGVAQSPRYKIIEKRQSVAFWCNPISGHATLYWYQQILGQGPKLLIQFQNNGVVDDSQLPKDRFSAERLKGVDSTLKIQPAKLEDSAVYLCASSPDRGGYNEQFFGPGTRLTVL.

Many counts were recorded for this clonotype. The gene calls are TRBV5-1 and TRBJ2-7, with D perhaps assigned TRBD1 or TRBD2 (6 bases each). Trimming cost V 4 bases and J 6 bases, with 11 bases left between them. The CDR3 extends over 12 amino acids. In germline, CDR1 is SGHRS, CDR2 YFSETQ. CDR3 coding DNA: TGCGCCAGCAGCCCCCCGGGGGCCGAGCAGTACTTC. It specifies CASSPPGAEQYF.

The rearrangement uses TRBV7-8 and TRBJ2-3, with TRBD1 identical over 7 bases. Germline V gives CDR1 SGHVS, CDR2 FQNEAQ. V trimming: 5 bases; J trimming: 4 bases; junction bases outside the gene matches: 9. The CDR3 loop spans 15 amino acids. The CDR3 nucleotides read TGTGCCAGCAGCCCATATGGACAGGCCGCAGATACGCAGTATTTT. Its translation: CASSPYGQAADTQYF.

In this sample, this clonotype turned up a few times. The rearrangement joins TRBV18 to TRBJ2-4; D is perhaps TRBD1 (6 bases). V shed 3 bases and J shed 3 bases, with 18 bases lying between them. Germline V gives CDR1 KGHSH, CDR2 LQKENI. This CDR3 region has 17 residues. The CDR3 reads CASSPVTGQGGKNIQYF. The CDR3 bases are TGTGCCAGCTCACCGGTCACAGGGCAAGGAGGCAAAAACATTCAGTACTTC.

On this clonotype: Compared with germline, one end of the junction differs, possibly owing to a read error. The chain couples TRBV7-7 to TRBJ2-3; TRBD2 matches at 10 bases. The germline V gene encodes CDR1 SSHAT and CDR2 FNYEAQ (reference sequence). The CDR3 runs 14 residues. CDR3 loop: CASSPSGSGDTQYF. CDR3 DNA: TGTGCTAGCAGCCCTAGCGGGAGCGGAGATACGCAGTATTTT.

The chain employs TRBV9 and TRBJ2-7; possibly TRBD2 for D (5 bases). Germline assignment: CDR1 SGDLS and CDR2 YYNGEE. V lost 0 bases, J lost 5 bases, and 21 bases lay in between. This CDR3 is 17 amino acids long. CDR3 in amino acids: CASSVGPWGSEGDEQYF. CDR3 bases: TGTGCCAGCAGCGTAGGGCCCTGGGGTAGCGAAGGAGACGAGCAGTACTTC.

This clonotype has only a few counts. This chain joins TRBV7-9 and TRBJ2-6; D gene ambiguous. In germline, CDR1 is SEHNR, CDR2 FQNEAQ (reference sequence). V shed 1 base and J shed 0 bases, with 10 bases lying between them. The CDR3 has 17 residues. The CDR3 sequence is CASSLGRRSSGANVLTF. The CDR3 DNA reads as TGTGCCAGCAGCTTAGGCCGACGCAGCTCTGGGGCCAACGTCCTGACTTTC.

This chain joins TRBV7-9 and TRBJ1-1; D is undetermined. There are 12 residues in the CDR3. Germline V gene data show CDR1 as SEHNR and CDR2 as FQNEAQ (reference sequence). The V end was cut by 3 bases, the J end by 5 bases, with 7 bases between. The CDR3 bases are TGTGCCAGCAGCTTTGTGCAGACTGAAGCTTTCTTT. It encodes CASSFVQTEAFF. Complete variable domain (other parts from reference TRBV7-9 and TRBJ1-1): DTGVSQNPRHKITKRGQNVTFRCDPISEHNRLYWYRQTLGQGPEFLTYFQNEAQLEKSRLLSDRFSAERPKGSFSTLEIQRTEQGDSAMYLCASSFVQTEAFFGQGTRLTVV.

The chain has TRBV20-1 and TRBJ1-1; D perhaps matches TRBD1 (6 bases). V lost 1 base, J lost 4 bases, and 13 bases lay in between. This CDR3 has 14 residues. Germline V gene sequence: CDR1 DFQATT, CDR2 SNEGSKA (reference sequence). The CDR3 sequence: CSARGQGRGTEAFF. The CDR3 nucleotides read TGCAGTGCTAGAGGGCAGGGGCGCGGCACTGAAGCTTTCTTT.

This clonotype was seen more than once but under ten times. The V gene is TRBV24-1, the J gene TRBJ2-2; D remains ambiguous. The CDR3 has 14 amino acids. V was clipped by 9 bases and J by 3 bases, with 13 bases between them. CDR1 and CDR2 from the germline V gene are KGHDR and SFDVKD. Written as DNA, the CDR3 is TGTGCCACCGCCTCCAGGACGGACACCGGGGAGCTGTTTTTT. Translated, it gives CATASRTDTGELFF.

The chain carries TRBV2 and TRBJ2-7; 7 bases match TRBD2. Germline values: CDR1 SNHLY, CDR2 FYNNEI. This CDR3 has 14 residues. The ends lost 6 bases at V and 1 base at J; junction bases unmatched: 6. The CDR3 region has the DNA TGTGCCAGCAGCCCAGCGGGAATGTCCTACGAGCAGTACTTC. Translation gives CASSPAGMSYEQYF.

This clonotype was recorded a few times. J is TRBJ1-1 and V is TRBV3-1; unclear D gene. V gave up 4 bases and J gave up 5 bases, with 20 bases separating them. Per germline, CDR1 LGHDT and CDR2 YNNKEL (reference sequence). This CDR3 spans 16 amino acids. CDR3 residues: CASSPKIQPRRTEAFF. CDR3 bases: TGTGCCAGCAGCCCAAAGATCCAGCCCCGTCGGACTGAAGCTTTCTTT.